This is a list of T cell receptor beta chains from one sample in a study of control samples from healthy donors and cancer patients. Measured with immunoSEQ multiplex PCR; TCRdb has only the in-frame clones, and not every one. This table holds around 57,000 clones, around 93% found once. The sequencing input was PBMCs. These receptor sequences come from a young man with colorectal cancer. Both conserved end residues are part of each CDR3. The D gene is left open where the match is weak. Some rows have no size entry. The others give once, few or many, or a class for an expanded clone.

j_call clone_size v_call d_call cdr3_aa cdr3_nt
TRBJ2-1 few TRBV11-2 NA CASSLGSGTSWFF TGTGCCAGCAGCTTGGGGTCGGGTACTAGTTGGTTCTTC
TRBJ2-3 NA TRBV6-5 TRBD2 CASGRLAGGTDTQYF TGTGCCAGCGGTAGACTAGCGGGGGGCACAGATACGCAGTATTTT
TRBJ1-1 NA TRBV7-9 NA CASSLRGTEAFF TGTGCCAGCAGCTTAAGGGGGACTGAAGCTTTCTTT
TRBJ2-5 NA TRBV23-1 NA CASSQSWRTCTETQYF TGCGCCAGCAGTCAATCGTGGAGGACGTGTACAGAGACCCAGTACTTC
TRBJ1-2 NA TRBV9 TRBD1 CASSSGQGGSSYGYTF TGTGCCAGCAGCTCAGGACAGGGAGGGAGTAGCTATGGCTACACCTTC
TRBJ2-3 NA TRBV11-2 TRBD1 CASSVRGQANPSSTDTQYF TGTGCCAGCAGCGTCCGGGGACAGGCCAACCCATCTAGCACAGATACGCAGTATTTT
TRBJ2-2 NA TRBV24-1 NA CATRKNTGELFF TGTGCCACCAGAAAGAACACCGGGGAGCTGTTTTTT
TRBJ2-3 NA TRBV9 NA CASSASGALYDTQYF TGTGCCAGCAGCGCCTCGGGGGCTCTCTACGATACGCAGTATTTT
TRBJ2-1 NA TRBV30 TRBD1 CAWVPPGQFSYNEQFF TGTGCCTGGGTTCCACCGGGACAGTTCTCCTACAATGAGCAGTTCTTC
TRBJ2-2 NA TRBV6-6 NA CASSQSMEGTYTGELFF TGTGCCAGCAGTCAATCAATGGAGGGGACATACACCGGGGAGCTGTTTTTT
TRBJ1-1 NA TRBV11-2 NA CASRWAGGRGTEAFF TGTGCCAGCAGATGGGCCGGCGGGAGGGGCACTGAAGCTTTCTTT
TRBJ2-7 NA TRBV4-3 NA CASGRQMGPYEQYF TGCGCCAGCGGACGACAGATGGGCCCCTACGAGCAGTACTTC
TRBJ1-5 NA TRBV6-1 NA CASNSGVQPQHF TGTGCCAGCAATTCGGGAGTTCAGCCCCAGCATTTT
TRBJ2-1 NA TRBV5-4 TRBD2 CASSGGTSGGSFGEQFF TGTGCCAGCAGCGGCGGGACTAGCGGGGGGTCTTTTGGTGAGCAGTTCTTC
TRBJ2-7 once TRBV11-3 NA CASSLGGSEQYF TGTGCCAGCAGCTTGGGGGGCAGCGAGCAGTACTTC
TRBJ2-3 NA TRBV11-3 NA CASSLDSGGAGGTDTQYF TGTGCCAGCAGCTTAGATTCTGGTGGGGCAGGGGGCACAGATACGCAGTATTTT
TRBJ2-1 NA TRBV6-5 NA CASSYGDGGEQFF TGTGCCAGCAGTTACGGAGACGGGGGTGAGCAGTTCTTC
TRBJ1-5 NA TRBV7-2 TRBD1 CASSPGTGSYSQPQHF TGTGCCAGCAGCCCCGGGACAGGGTCATATAGTCAGCCCCAGCATTTT
TRBJ2-1 NA TRBV19 NA CASTQWQGPAQSSYNEQFF TGTGCCAGTACCCAGTGGCAGGGGCCCGCCCAAAGCTCCTACAATGAGCAGTTCTTC
TRBJ1-2 NA TRBV7-2 NA CASTSNYGYTF TGTGCCTCTACCTCTAACTATGGCTACACCTTC
TRBJ2-2 few TRBV7-2 NA CASSFAGRNTGELFF TGTGCCAGCAGCTTTGCGGGGAGGAACACCGGGGAGCTGTTTTTT
TRBJ1-4 NA TRBV27 NA CASSLSGGVANEKLFF TGTGCCAGCAGTTTATCAGGGGGGGTAGCTAATGAAAAACTGTTTTTT
TRBJ1-2 NA TRBV5-1 NA CASSTGRGYGYTF TGCGCCAGCAGCACGGGACGAGGCTATGGCTACACCTTC
TRBJ2-6 NA TRBV30 NA CAWSKSPGRSTGANVLTF TGTGCCTGGAGTAAATCTCCGGGTCGATCGACTGGGGCCAACGTCCTGACTTTC
TRBJ2-1 NA TRBV27 NA CASSLQGTYNEQFF TGTGCCAGCAGTTTACAGGGGACCTACAATGAGCAGTTCTTC
TRBJ1-1 NA TRBV10-3 NA CAISESALTRMNTEAFF TGTGCCATCAGTGAGTCGGCCCTGACACGGATGAACACTGAAGCTTTCTTT
TRBJ1-2 NA TRBV12-5 NA CASGLTTQGIRINYGYTF TGTGCTAGTGGTTTAACTACACAGGGAATACGGATCAACTATGGCTACACCTTC
TRBJ1-6 NA TRBV5-1 NA CASSNSGGGSISPLHF TGCGCCAGCAGCAACTCGGGGGGAGGGAGCATCTCACCCCTCCACTTT
TRBJ2-2 once TRBV30 TRBD1 CAWSEDRGRTGELFF TGTGCCTGGAGTGAGGACAGGGGGCGAACCGGGGAGCTGTTTTTT
TRBJ1-3 NA TRBV30 NA CAWSPGNTIYF TGTGCCTGGAGTCCTGGAAACACCATATATTTT
TRBJ2-1 NA TRBV14 NA CASSQEGAIRQFF TGTGCCAGCAGCCAAGAGGGCGCGATAAGACAGTTCTTC
TRBJ1-5 NA TRBV6-1 NA CASSEDKEGLIGNQPQHF TGTGCCAGCAGTGAAGATAAGGAAGGGTTGATAGGGAATCAGCCCCAGCATTTT
TRBJ2-3 NA TRBV3-1/TRBV3-2 TRBD2 CASSHLRVAGGPSTDTQYF TGTGCCAGCAGCCACCTCCGGGTAGCGGGGGGCCCTAGCACAGATACGCAGTATTTT
TRBJ1-1 NA TRBV29-1 NA CSTRGLDTEAFF TGCAGCACCCGGGGCTTGGACACTGAAGCTTTCTTT
TRBJ1-3 NA TRBV4-3 TRBD1 CASSQADTGVTGNTIYF TGCGCCAGCAGCCAAGCCGACACAGGGGTAACTGGAAACACCATATATTTT
TRBJ2-3 NA TRBV6-5 NA CASSKQGTDTQYF TGTGCCAGCAGTAAACAGGGTACAGATACGCAGTATTTT
TRBJ1-1 NA TRBV27 NA CASSLDRGTEAFF TGTGCCAGCAGTTTAGACCGGGGCACTGAAGCTTTCTTT
TRBJ2-2 NA TRBV13 NA CASSGSRGLEGTGELFF TGTGCCAGCAGCGGCTCAAGAGGTTTGGAGGGCACCGGGGAGCTGTTTTTT
TRBJ2-3 NA TRBV30 NA CAWSIGGTHTDTQYF TGTGCCTGGAGTATCGGAGGGACCCATACAGATACGCAGTATTTT
TRBJ2-5 few TRBV11-2 TRBD2 CASSSTGGRETQYF TGTGCCAGCAGCTCGACCGGGGGGAGGGAGACCCAGTACTTC